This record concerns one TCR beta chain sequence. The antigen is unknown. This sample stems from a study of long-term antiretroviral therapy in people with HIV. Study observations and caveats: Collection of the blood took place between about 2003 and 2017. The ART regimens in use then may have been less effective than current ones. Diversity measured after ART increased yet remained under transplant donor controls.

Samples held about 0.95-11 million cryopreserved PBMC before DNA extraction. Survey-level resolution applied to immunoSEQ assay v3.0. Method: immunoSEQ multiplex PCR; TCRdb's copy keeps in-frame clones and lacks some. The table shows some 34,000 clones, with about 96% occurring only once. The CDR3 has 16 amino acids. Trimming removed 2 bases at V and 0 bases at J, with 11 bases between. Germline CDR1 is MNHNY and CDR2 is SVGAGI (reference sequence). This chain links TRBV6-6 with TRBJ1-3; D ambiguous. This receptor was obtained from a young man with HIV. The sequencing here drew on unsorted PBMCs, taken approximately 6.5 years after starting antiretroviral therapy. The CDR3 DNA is TGTGCCAGCAGTTACAAGGCGGACGTCTCTGGAAACACCATATATTTT. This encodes CASSYKADVSGNTIYF.